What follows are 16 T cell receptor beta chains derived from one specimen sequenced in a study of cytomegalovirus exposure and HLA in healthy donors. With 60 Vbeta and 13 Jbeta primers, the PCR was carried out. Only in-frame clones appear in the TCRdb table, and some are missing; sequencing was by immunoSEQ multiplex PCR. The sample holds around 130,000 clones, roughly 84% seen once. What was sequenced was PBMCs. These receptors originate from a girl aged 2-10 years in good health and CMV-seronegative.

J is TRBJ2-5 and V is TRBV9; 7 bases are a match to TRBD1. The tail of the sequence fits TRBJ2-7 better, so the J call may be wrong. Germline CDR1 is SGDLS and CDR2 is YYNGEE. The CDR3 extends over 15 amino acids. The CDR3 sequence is CASSPIPGQIYEQYF. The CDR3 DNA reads TGTGCCAGCAGCCCTATCCCGGGACAGATCTACGAGCAGTACTTC.

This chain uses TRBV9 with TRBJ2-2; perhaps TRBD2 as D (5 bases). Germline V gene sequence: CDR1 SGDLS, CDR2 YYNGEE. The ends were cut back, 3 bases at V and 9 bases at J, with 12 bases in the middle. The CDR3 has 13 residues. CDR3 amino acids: CASSARTGWELFF. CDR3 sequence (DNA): TGTGCCAGCAGCGCAAGGACGGGATGGGAGCTGTTTTTT.

CDR3 sequence reads: CASSSTRDRGETQYF. In DNA form, the CDR3 reads TGTGCCAGCAGTTCAACACGGGACAGAGGGGAGACCCAGTACTTC. The rearrangement links TRBV28 to TRBJ2-5; 7 positions match TRBD1. V lost 4 bases to trimming and J lost 5 bases; unmatched junction nucleotides: 10. The CDR3 sequence is 15 residues long. Germline CDR1 MDHEN, CDR2 SYDVKM.

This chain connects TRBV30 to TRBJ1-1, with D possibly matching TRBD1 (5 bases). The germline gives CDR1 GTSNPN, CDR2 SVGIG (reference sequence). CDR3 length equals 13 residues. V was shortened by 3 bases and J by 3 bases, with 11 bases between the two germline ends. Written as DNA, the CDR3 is TGTGCCTGGAGGGACGCAGGGTACACTGAAGCTTTCTTT. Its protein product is CAWRDAGYTEAFF.

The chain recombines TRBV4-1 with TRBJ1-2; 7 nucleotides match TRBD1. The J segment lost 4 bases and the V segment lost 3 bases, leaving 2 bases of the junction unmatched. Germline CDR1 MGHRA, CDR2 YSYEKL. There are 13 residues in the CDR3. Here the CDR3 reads CASSQGQSYGYTF. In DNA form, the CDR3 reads TGCGCCAGCAGCCAGGGACAGAGCTATGGCTACACCTTC.

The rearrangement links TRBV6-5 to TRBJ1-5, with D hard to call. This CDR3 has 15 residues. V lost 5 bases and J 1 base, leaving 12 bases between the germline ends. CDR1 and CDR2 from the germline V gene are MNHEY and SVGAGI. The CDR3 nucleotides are TGTGCCAGCAGTCCGCCCCCAGAAAGCAATCAGCCCCAGCATTTT. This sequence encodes CASSPPPESNQPQHF.

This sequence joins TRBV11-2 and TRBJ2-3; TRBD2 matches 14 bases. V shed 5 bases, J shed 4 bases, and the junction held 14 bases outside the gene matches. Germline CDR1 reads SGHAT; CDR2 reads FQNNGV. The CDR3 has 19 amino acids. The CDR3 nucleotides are TGTGCCAGCAGCCCCGGACTAGCGGGAGGTGTGGGTAGTGCAGATACGCAGTATTTT. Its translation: CASSPGLAGGVGSADTQYF.

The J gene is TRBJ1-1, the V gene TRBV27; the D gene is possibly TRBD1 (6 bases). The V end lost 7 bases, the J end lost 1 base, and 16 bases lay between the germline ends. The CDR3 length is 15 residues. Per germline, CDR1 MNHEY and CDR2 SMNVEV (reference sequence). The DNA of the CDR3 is TGTGCCAGCACTGCCACGGCAGGGGCGAACACTGAAGCTTTCTTT. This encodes CASTATAGANTEAFF.

CDR3 in DNA: TGTGCCTGCCGACCCTCCGGGACTAGCCGTTTTGAGCAGTTCTTC. Residues: CACRPSGTSRFEQFF. The chain uses TRBV30 and TRBJ2-1, with TRBD2 identical over 9 bases. This CDR3 comprises 15 residues. Germline CDR1 GTSNPN, CDR2 SVGIG (reference sequence). J was trimmed by 9 bases and V by 6 bases; bases with no gene match: 15.

As DNA, the CDR3 is TGTGCCAGCAGCCAAGTGGATAGCGGGAGGGCCGGGCAGTTCTTC. Encoded protein: CASSQVDSGRAGQFF. This chain joins TRBV4-2 and TRBJ2-1, with 11 bases identical to TRBD2. V dropped 1 base and J dropped 12; count of bases not matched to a gene: 8. This CDR3 has 15 residues. CDR1 and CDR2 from the germline V gene are LGHNA and YNFKEQ.

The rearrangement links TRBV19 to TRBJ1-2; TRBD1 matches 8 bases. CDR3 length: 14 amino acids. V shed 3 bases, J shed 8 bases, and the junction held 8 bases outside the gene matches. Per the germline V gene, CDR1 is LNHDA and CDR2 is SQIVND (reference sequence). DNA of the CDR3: TGTGCCAGTAGTATTGCCAGGGGGCCAATCGGCTACACCTTC. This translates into CASSIARGPIGYTF.

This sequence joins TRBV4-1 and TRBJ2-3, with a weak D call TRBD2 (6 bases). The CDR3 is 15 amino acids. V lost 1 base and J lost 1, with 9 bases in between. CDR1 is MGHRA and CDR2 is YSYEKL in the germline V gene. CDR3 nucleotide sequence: TGCGCCAGCAGCCAAGTGAGGGAGGGCACAGATACGCAGTATTTT. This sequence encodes CASSQVREGTDTQYF.

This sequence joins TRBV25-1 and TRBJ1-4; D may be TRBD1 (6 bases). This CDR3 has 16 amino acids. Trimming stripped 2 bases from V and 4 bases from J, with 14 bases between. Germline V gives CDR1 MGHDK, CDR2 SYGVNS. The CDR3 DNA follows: TGTGCCAGCAGTGAAGTCAACAGGGCTAATAATGAAAAACTGTTTTTT. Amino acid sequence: CASSEVNRANNEKLFF.

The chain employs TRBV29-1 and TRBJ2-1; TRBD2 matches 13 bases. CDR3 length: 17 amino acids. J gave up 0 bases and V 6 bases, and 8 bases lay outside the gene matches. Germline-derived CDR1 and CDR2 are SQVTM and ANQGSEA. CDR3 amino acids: CSVDGTSGKGSYNEQFF. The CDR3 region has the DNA TGCAGCGTCGACGGGACTAGCGGGAAAGGCTCCTACAATGAGCAGTTCTTC.

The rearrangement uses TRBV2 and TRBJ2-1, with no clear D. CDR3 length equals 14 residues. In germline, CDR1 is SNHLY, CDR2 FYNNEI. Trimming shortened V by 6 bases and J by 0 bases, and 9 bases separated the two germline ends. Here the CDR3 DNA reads TGTGCCAGCAGCCTAGTAAGCTCCTACAATGAGCAGTTCTTC. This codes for CASSLVSSYNEQFF.

The CDR3 is CATSRDGANPGSGNTIYF. The CDR3 bases are TGTGCCACCAGCAGAGATGGCGCGAACCCGGGCTCTGGAAACACCATATATTTT. This sequence joins TRBV15 and TRBJ1-3; no clear D gene. The CDR3 loop spans 18 amino acids. Germline CDR1 and CDR2: LNHNV and YYDKDF (reference sequence). Between the trimmed V and J ends, which lost 0 bases and 0 bases, there was a span of 15 bases.